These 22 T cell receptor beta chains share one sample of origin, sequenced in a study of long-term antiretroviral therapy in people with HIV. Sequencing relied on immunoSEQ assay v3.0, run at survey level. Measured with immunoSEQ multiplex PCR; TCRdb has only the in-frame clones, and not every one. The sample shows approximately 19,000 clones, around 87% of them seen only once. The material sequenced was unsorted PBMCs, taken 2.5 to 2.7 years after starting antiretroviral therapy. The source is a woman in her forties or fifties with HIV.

CDR3 protein: CASIPSMTSGSMYNEQFF. CDR3 DNA: TGTGCCAGCATCCCCTCGATGACTAGCGGGAGTATGTACAATGAGCAGTTCTTC. The chain has TRBV7-9 and TRBJ2-1; 12 nucleotides align to TRBD2. From germline, CDR1 is SEHNR and CDR2 FQNEAQ (reference sequence). There are 18 residues in the CDR3. Trimming removed 7 bases from V and 4 bases from J; junction bases left unmatched: 14. The full variable domain, with the rest looked up from reference TRBV7-9 and TRBJ2-1, is DTGVSQNPRHKITKRGQNVTFRCDPISEHNRLYWYRQTLGQGPEFLTYFQNEAQLEKSRLLSDRFSAERPKGSFSTLEIQRTEQGDSAMYLCASIPSMTSGSMYNEQFFGPGTRLTVL.

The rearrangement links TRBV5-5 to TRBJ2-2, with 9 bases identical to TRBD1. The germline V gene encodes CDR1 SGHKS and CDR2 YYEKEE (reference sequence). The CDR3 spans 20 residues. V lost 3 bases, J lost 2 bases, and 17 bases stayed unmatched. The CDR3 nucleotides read TGTGCCAGCAGCTATTGGTGGACCCGGACAGGGGACAAAAACACCGGGGAGCTGTTTTTT. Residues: CASSYWWTRTGDKNTGELFF.

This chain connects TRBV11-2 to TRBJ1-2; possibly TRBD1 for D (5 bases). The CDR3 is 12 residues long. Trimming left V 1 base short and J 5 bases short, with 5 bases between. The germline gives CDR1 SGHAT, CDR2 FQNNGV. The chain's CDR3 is CASSLGQYGYTF. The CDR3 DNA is TGTGCCAGCAGCTTAGGACAGTATGGCTACACCTTC. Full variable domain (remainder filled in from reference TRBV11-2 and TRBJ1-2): EAGVAQSPRYKIIEKRQSVAFWCNPISGHATLYWYQQILGQGPKLLIQFQNNGVVDDSQLPKDRFSAERLKGVDSTLKIQPAKLEDSAVYLCASSLGQYGYTFGSGTRLTVV.

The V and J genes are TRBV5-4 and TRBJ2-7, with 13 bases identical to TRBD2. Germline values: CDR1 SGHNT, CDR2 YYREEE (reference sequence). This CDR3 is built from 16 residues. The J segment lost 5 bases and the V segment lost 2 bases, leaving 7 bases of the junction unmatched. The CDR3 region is CASSFGLAGVSDEQYF. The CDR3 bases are TGTGCCAGCAGCTTCGGACTAGCGGGAGTATCCGACGAGCAGTACTTC.

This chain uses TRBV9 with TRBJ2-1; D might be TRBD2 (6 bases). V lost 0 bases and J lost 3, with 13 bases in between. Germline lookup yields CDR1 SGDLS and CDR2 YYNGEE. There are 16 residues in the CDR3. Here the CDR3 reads CASSVELAGIYNEQFF. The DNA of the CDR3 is TGTGCCAGCAGCGTAGAACTAGCTGGGATCTACAATGAGCAGTTCTTC.

CDR3 sequence reads: CASRQGNQPQHF. Written as DNA, the CDR3 is TGTGCCAGTCGACAGGGAAATCAGCCCCAGCATTTT. The rearrangement joins TRBV2 to TRBJ1-5; 7 bases agree with TRBD1. The germline gives CDR1 SNHLY, CDR2 FYNNEI. The CDR3 is 12 amino acids. V was pared by 9 bases and J by 4 bases, with 3 bases of the junction left unmatched.

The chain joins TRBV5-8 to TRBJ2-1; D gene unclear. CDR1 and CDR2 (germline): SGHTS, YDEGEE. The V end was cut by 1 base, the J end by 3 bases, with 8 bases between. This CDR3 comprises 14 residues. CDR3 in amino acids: CASSLRHRYNEQFF. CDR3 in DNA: TGTGCCAGCAGCTTGCGCCATCGCTACAATGAGCAGTTCTTC. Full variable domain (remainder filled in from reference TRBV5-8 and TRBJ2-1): EAGVTQSPTHLIKTRGQQATLRCSPISGHTSVYWYQQALGLGLQFLLWYDEGEERNRGNFPPRFSGRQFPNYSSELNVNALELEDSALYLCASSLRHRYNEQFFGPGTRLTVL.

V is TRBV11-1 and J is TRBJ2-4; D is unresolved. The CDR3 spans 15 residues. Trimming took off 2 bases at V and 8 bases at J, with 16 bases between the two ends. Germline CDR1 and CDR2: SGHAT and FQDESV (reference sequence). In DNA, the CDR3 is TGTGCCAGCAGCTTACAGGACCCGCCCGTGGACATTCAGTACTTC. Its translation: CASSLQDPPVDIQYF.

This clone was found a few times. CDR3 protein: CASSLEGTGYNEQFF. The CDR3 region has the DNA TGTGCCAGCAGCTTAGAAGGGACAGGGTACAATGAGCAGTTCTTC. The chain is built from TRBV7-6 and TRBJ2-1; 9 nucleotides agree with TRBD1. This CDR3 is built from 15 residues. Germline values: CDR1 SGHVS, CDR2 FNYEAQ. Unmatched junction bases numbered 2, after V lost 1 base and J lost 4 bases.

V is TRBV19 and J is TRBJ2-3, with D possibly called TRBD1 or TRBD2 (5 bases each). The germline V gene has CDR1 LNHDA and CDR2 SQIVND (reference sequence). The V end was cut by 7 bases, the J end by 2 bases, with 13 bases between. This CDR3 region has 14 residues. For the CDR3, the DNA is TGTGCCAGTACCTCCCCGGGACCCACAGATACGCAGTATTTT. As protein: CASTSPGPTDTQYF.

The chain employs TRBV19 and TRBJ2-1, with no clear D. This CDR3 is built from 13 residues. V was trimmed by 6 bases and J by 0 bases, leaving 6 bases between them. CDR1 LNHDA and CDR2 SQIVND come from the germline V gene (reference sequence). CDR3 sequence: CASSPSSYNEQFF. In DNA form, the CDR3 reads TGTGCCAGTAGCCCGAGCTCCTACAATGAGCAGTTCTTC.

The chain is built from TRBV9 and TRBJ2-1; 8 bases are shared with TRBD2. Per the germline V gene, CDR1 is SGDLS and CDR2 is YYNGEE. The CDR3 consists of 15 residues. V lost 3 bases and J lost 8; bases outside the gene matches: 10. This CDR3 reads CASSDRGGARDEQFF. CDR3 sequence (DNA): TGTGCCAGCAGCGATCGGGGGGGGGCGAGGGATGAGCAGTTCTTC.

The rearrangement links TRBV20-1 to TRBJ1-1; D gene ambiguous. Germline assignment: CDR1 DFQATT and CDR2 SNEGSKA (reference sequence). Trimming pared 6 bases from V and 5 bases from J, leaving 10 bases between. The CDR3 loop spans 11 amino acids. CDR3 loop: CSAAKVTEAFF. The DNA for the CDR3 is TGCAGTGCAGCTAAGGTGACTGAAGCTTTCTTT.

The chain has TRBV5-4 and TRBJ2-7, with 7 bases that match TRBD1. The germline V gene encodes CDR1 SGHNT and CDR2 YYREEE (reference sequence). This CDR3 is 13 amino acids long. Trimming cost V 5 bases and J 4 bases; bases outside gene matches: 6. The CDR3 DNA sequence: TGTGCCAGCAGTCCGGGACAGAAATACGAGCAGTACTTC. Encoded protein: CASSPGQKYEQYF.

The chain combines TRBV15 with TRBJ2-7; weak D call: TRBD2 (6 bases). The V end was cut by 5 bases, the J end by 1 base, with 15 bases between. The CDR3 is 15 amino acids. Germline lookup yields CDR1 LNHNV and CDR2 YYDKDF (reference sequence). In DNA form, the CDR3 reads TGTGCCACCAGCGCCCAGGGACGGGGGTCCTACGAGCAGTACTTC. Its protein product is CATSAQGRGSYEQYF.

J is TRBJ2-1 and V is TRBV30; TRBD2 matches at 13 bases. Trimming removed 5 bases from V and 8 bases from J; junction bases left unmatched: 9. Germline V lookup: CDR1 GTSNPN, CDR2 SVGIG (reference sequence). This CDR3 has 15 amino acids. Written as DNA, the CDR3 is TGTGCCTGGCGGAAGGGAGGACTAGCGGGAGATGAGCAGTTCTTC. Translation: CAWRKGGLAGDEQFF.

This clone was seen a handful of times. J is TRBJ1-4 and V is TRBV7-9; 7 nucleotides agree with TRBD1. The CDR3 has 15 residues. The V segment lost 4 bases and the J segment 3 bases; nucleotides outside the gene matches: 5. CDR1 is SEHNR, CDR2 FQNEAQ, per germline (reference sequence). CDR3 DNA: TGTGCCAGCAGCTCCGACAGGGTTTCTAATGAAAAACTGTTTTTT. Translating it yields CASSSDRVSNEKLFF.

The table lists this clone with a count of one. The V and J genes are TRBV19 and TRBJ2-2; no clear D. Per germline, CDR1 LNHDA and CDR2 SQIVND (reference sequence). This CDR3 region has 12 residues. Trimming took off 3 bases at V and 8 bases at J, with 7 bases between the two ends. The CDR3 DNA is TGTGCCAGTAGTATTCAACGGGGGGAGCTGTTTTTT. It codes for CASSIQRGELFF.

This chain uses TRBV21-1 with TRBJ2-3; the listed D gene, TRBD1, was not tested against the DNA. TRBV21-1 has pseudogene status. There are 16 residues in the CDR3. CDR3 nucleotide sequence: TGTGCCAGCAACTTCCGGGACACCCTATTTCCACATACGCAGTATTTT. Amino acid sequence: CASNFRDTLFPHTQYF.

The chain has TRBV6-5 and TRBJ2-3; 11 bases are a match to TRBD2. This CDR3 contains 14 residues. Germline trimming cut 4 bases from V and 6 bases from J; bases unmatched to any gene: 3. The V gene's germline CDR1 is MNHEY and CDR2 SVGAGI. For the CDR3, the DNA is TGTGCCAGCAGTTTGGGACTAGCGGAGGATACGCAGTATTTT. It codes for CASSLGLAEDTQYF.

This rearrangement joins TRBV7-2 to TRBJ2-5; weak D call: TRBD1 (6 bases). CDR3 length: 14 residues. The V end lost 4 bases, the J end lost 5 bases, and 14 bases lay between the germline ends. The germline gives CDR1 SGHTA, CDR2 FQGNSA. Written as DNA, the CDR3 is TGTGCCAGCAGCTCCCCCAGGGGTGGGGAGACCCAGTACTTC. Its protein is CASSSPRGGETQYF. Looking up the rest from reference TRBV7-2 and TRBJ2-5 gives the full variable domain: GAGVSQSPSNKVTEKGKDVELRCDPISGHTALYWYRQSLGQGLEFLIYFQGNSAPDKSGLPSDRFSAERTGGSVSTLTIQRTQQEDSAVYLCASSSPRGGETQYFGPGTRLLVL.

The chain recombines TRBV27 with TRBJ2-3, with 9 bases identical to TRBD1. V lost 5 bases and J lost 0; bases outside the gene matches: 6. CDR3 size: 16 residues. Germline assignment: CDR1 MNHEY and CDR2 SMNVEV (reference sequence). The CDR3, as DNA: TGTGCCAGCAGTAGCTGGGACAGGGTAAGCACAGATACGCAGTATTTT. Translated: CASSSWDRVSTDTQYF.